These T cell receptor beta chains were read from a single sample in a study of blood T cell repertoires in COVID-19. The table came from immunoSEQ multiplex PCR; TCRdb's copy has only in-frame clones and leaves some out. This repertoire shows about 15,000 clones, 80% to 90% found once; its top ten account for roughly a third. Material for sequencing was peripheral blood. Receptor source: a man in his sixties or seventies in a cohort sampled during active COVID-19. Both conserved end residues are part of each CDR3. D genes are given only for firm matches. Size tells how often a clone was seen (once, few, many) or the class of an expanded clone, and some rows leave it out.

V gene: TRBV19; D gene: TRBD2; clone size: -; J gene: TRBJ2-1; CDR3 protein: CASGDPSGNYNEQFF; CDR3 DNA: TGTGCCAGTGGGGACCCTAGCGGTAACTACAATGAGCAGTTCTTC
V gene: TRBV30; D gene: -; clone size: -; J gene: TRBJ2-3; CDR3 protein: CAWSVGGEADTQYF; CDR3 DNA: TGTGCCTGGAGTGTTGGAGGGGAGGCGGATACGCAGTATTTT
V gene: TRBV12-3/TRBV12-4; D gene: -; clone size: -; J gene: TRBJ2-2; CDR3 protein: CASGLRGTGELFF; CDR3 DNA: TGTGCCAGCGGGTTGCGGGGCACCGGGGAGCTGTTTTTT
V gene: TRBV7-9; D gene: -; clone size: -; J gene: TRBJ1-2; CDR3 protein: CASSLAEQSGGYTF; CDR3 DNA: TGTGCCAGCAGCTTAGCGGAACAGTCTGGGGGCTACACCTTC
V gene: TRBV28; D gene: TRBD1; clone size: -; J gene: TRBJ2-7; CDR3 protein: CASSAPGGHEQYF; CDR3 DNA: TGTGCCAGCAGTGCCCCAGGGGGACACGAGCAGTACTTC
V gene: TRBV6-1; D gene: -; clone size: -; J gene: TRBJ2-7; CDR3 protein: CASSEGTASYEQYF; CDR3 DNA: TGTGCCAGCAGTGAAGGGACAGCCTCCTACGAGCAGTACTTC
V gene: TRBV7-2; D gene: TRBD1; clone size: -; J gene: TRBJ1-2; CDR3 protein: CASSPGTGAKGTGYTF; CDR3 DNA: TGTGCCAGCAGCCCCGGGACAGGTGCTAAGGGGACCGGCTACACCTTC
V gene: TRBV7-3; D gene: -; clone size: once; J gene: TRBJ2-1; CDR3 protein: CASSLMAGSSYNEQFF; CDR3 DNA: TGTGCCAGCAGCTTAATGGCGGGTAGCTCCTACAATGAGCAGTTCTTC
V gene: TRBV5-1; D gene: TRBD1; clone size: few; J gene: TRBJ2-7; CDR3 protein: CASSSRQGIGYEQYF; CDR3 DNA: TGCGCCAGCAGCTCGCGACAGGGTATAGGGTACGAGCAGTACTTC
V gene: TRBV2; D gene: -; clone size: -; J gene: TRBJ1-2; CDR3 protein: CASSVGRLNYGYTF; CDR3 DNA: TGTGCCAGCAGTGTGGGCAGGCTTAACTATGGCTACACCTTC
V gene: TRBV2; D gene: -; clone size: -; J gene: TRBJ1-6; CDR3 protein: CASSVQGNSPLHF; CDR3 DNA: TGTGCCAGCAGTGTGCAGGGGAATTCACCCCTCCACTTT
V gene: TRBV19; D gene: TRBD1; clone size: -; J gene: TRBJ1-5; CDR3 protein: CASSRTGTGSQPQHF; CDR3 DNA: TGTGCCAGTAGCCGTACCGGGACAGGGAGTCAGCCCCAGCATTTT
V gene: TRBV7-7; D gene: -; clone size: -; J gene: TRBJ2-6; CDR3 protein: CASSPPRSRANVLTF; CDR3 DNA: TGTGCCAGCAGCCCACCGCGAAGTCGGGCCAACGTCCTGACTTTC
V gene: TRBV28; D gene: -; clone size: -; J gene: TRBJ2-1; CDR3 protein: CASSRRGPIYNEQFF; CDR3 DNA: TGTGCCAGCAGTCGGCGGGGGCCCATATACAATGAGCAGTTCTTC
V gene: TRBV12-3/TRBV12-4; D gene: TRBD1; clone size: once; J gene: TRBJ2-5; CDR3 protein: CASRDRGIETQYF; CDR3 DNA: TGTGCCAGCAGAGACAGGGGTATAGAGACCCAGTACTTC
V gene: TRBV28; D gene: -; clone size: -; J gene: TRBJ1-2; CDR3 protein: CASSWLGRYGYTF; CDR3 DNA: TGTGCCAGCAGTTGGTTAGGGAGGTATGGCTACACCTTC
V gene: TRBV20-1; D gene: TRBD1; clone size: -; J gene: TRBJ2-1; CDR3 protein: CSASGQAVFWNEQFF; CDR3 DNA: TGCAGTGCTAGTGGACAGGCAGTTTTTTGGAATGAGCAGTTCTTC
V gene: TRBV2; D gene: -; clone size: -; J gene: TRBJ2-2; CDR3 protein: CASKIETVNTGELFF; CDR3 DNA: TGTGCCAGCAAGATCGAAACAGTCAACACCGGGGAGCTGTTTTTT
V gene: TRBV15; D gene: TRBD1; clone size: -; J gene: TRBJ1-2; CDR3 protein: CATSSIYRDSNYGYTF; CDR3 DNA: TGTGCCACCAGCAGCATATACCGGGACAGCAACTATGGCTACACCTTC
V gene: TRBV7-3; D gene: TRBD2; clone size: -; J gene: TRBJ2-1; CDR3 protein: CASSPTLGGNEQFF; CDR3 DNA: TGTGCCAGCAGCCCCACCCTGGGGGGGAATGAGCAGTTCTTC
V gene: TRBV4-1; D gene: TRBD1; clone size: -; J gene: TRBJ1-1; CDR3 protein: CASSPMGQGGTEAFF; CDR3 DNA: TGCGCCAGCAGTCCTATGGGACAGGGGGGCACTGAAGCTTTCTTT
V gene: TRBV5-5; D gene: TRBD1; clone size: -; J gene: TRBJ1-2; CDR3 protein: CASSLTETGESYGYTF; CDR3 DNA: TGTGCCAGCAGCTTAACGGAGACAGGGGAGTCCTATGGCTACACCTTC
V gene: TRBV4-3; D gene: TRBD1; clone size: -; J gene: TRBJ2-6; CDR3 protein: CASSQERGQGASGANVLTF; CDR3 DNA: TGCGCCAGCAGCCAAGAGAGGGGACAGGGGGCTTCTGGGGCCAACGTCCTGACTTTC
V gene: TRBV29-1; D gene: -; clone size: -; J gene: TRBJ2-1; CDR3 protein: CSVEDPSGIEQFF; CDR3 DNA: TGCAGCGTTGAAGATCCCTCGGGGATTGAGCAGTTCTTC
V gene: TRBV19; D gene: TRBD1; clone size: -; J gene: TRBJ2-7; CDR3 protein: CASNPGQSYEQYF; CDR3 DNA: TGTGCCAGTAACCCGGGACAGTCCTACGAGCAGTACTTC
V gene: TRBV11-2; D gene: TRBD1; clone size: -; J gene: TRBJ2-7; CDR3 protein: CASSQDRGYSYEQYF; CDR3 DNA: TGTGCCAGCAGCCAAGACAGGGGCTACTCCTACGAGCAGTACTTC
V gene: TRBV27; D gene: TRBD2; clone size: once; J gene: TRBJ2-7; CDR3 protein: CAKTAYTTSGRYEQYF; CDR3 DNA: TGTGCGAAAACGGCTTACACGACTAGCGGGAGGTACGAGCAGTACTTC
V gene: TRBV9; D gene: TRBD1; clone size: few; J gene: TRBJ2-3; CDR3 protein: CASSGGTGVSTDTQYF; CDR3 DNA: TGTGCCAGCAGCGGGGGGACAGGGGTTAGCACAGATACGCAGTATTTT
V gene: TRBV7-9; D gene: TRBD2; clone size: -; J gene: TRBJ2-7; CDR3 protein: CASSLAGGAEAYEQYF; CDR3 DNA: TGTGCCAGCAGCTTAGCGGGAGGGGCTGAAGCCTACGAGCAGTACTTC
V gene: TRBV5-1; D gene: TRBD1; clone size: -; J gene: TRBJ1-1; CDR3 protein: CASSEIDRGTEAFF; CDR3 DNA: TGCGCCAGCAGCGAAATAGACAGGGGCACTGAAGCTTTCTTT
V gene: TRBV11-2; D gene: -; clone size: -; J gene: TRBJ2-2; CDR3 protein: CASRIDTGELFF; CDR3 DNA: TGTGCCAGCAGAATAGACACCGGGGAGCTGTTTTTT
V gene: TRBV7-9; D gene: -; clone size: -; J gene: TRBJ2-5; CDR3 protein: CASSLVQGAETQYF; CDR3 DNA: TGTGCCAGCAGCTTAGTGCAAGGGGCGGAGACCCAGTACTTC
V gene: TRBV10-3; D gene: -; clone size: -; J gene: TRBJ1-5; CDR3 protein: CAIRGEGGSNQPQHF; CDR3 DNA: TGTGCCATCAGGGGGGAGGGGGGATCCAATCAGCCCCAGCATTTT
V gene: TRBV18; D gene: TRBD2; clone size: once; J gene: TRBJ2-7; CDR3 protein: CASSREDTQYF; CDR3 DNA: TGTGCCAGCTCCCGGGAGGACACTCAGTACTTC
V gene: TRBV2; D gene: -; clone size: -; J gene: TRBJ2-7; CDR3 protein: CASSETGSSSYEQYF; CDR3 DNA: TGTGCCAGCAGTGAAACGGGATCGAGCTCCTACGAGCAGTACTTC
V gene: TRBV30; D gene: -; clone size: -; J gene: TRBJ1-2; CDR3 protein: CAWSGQAGGYTF; CDR3 DNA: TGTGCCTGGAGTGGACAGGCAGGTGGCTACACCTTC
V gene: TRBV5-4; D gene: TRBD1; clone size: -; J gene: TRBJ2-7; CDR3 protein: CASSSGQGSDEQYF; CDR3 DNA: TGTGCCAGCAGCTCGGGACAGGGGAGCGACGAGCAGTACTTC
V gene: TRBV7-2; D gene: -; clone size: -; J gene: TRBJ2-1; CDR3 protein: CASSLEQGYEQFF; CDR3 DNA: TGTGCCAGCAGCTTAGAGCAGGGCTATGAGCAGTTCTTC
V gene: TRBV28; D gene: TRBD2; clone size: -; J gene: TRBJ2-7; CDR3 protein: CASSNSGRNLYEQYF; CDR3 DNA: TGTGCCAGCAGTAATAGCGGGAGGAACCTCTACGAGCAGTACTTC
V gene: TRBV7-9; D gene: -; clone size: -; J gene: TRBJ1-2; CDR3 protein: CASSLGRDYGYTF; CDR3 DNA: TGTGCCAGCAGCTTAGGTCGGGACTATGGCTACACCTTC
V gene: TRBV6-1; D gene: -; clone size: -; J gene: TRBJ1-5; CDR3 protein: CASSETEWANQPQHF; CDR3 DNA: TGTGCCAGCAGTGAAACGGAATGGGCTAATCAGCCCCAGCATTTT
V gene: TRBV21-1; D gene: -; clone size: -; J gene: TRBJ1-2; CDR3 protein: CASSKIPETGGLDYGYTF; CDR3 DNA: TGTGCCAGCAGCAAAATTCCCGAGACAGGGGGCTTGGACTATGGCTACACCTTC
V gene: TRBV6-5; D gene: TRBD2; clone size: -; J gene: TRBJ2-1; CDR3 protein: CASSYVLAGWIHEQFF; CDR3 DNA: TGTGCCAGCAGTTACGTGCTAGCGGGATGGATACATGAGCAGTTCTTC
V gene: TRBV5-1; D gene: TRBD1; clone size: -; J gene: TRBJ2-1; CDR3 protein: CASSSRQGSSEQFF; CDR3 DNA: TGCGCCAGCAGCTCTAGACAGGGCTCCTCTGAGCAGTTCTTC
V gene: TRBV19; D gene: -; clone size: -; J gene: TRBJ2-2; CDR3 protein: CASSMLGRVAGELFF; CDR3 DNA: TGTGCCAGTAGTATGCTGGGCAGGGTGGCCGGGGAGCTGTTTTTT
V gene: TRBV2; D gene: -; clone size: few; J gene: TRBJ1-5; CDR3 protein: CASEADRGGNQPQHF; CDR3 DNA: TGTGCCAGTGAGGCGGATAGAGGAGGGAATCAGCCCCAGCATTTT
V gene: TRBV19; D gene: -; clone size: -; J gene: TRBJ2-1; CDR3 protein: CASTSLGSSYNEQFF; CDR3 DNA: TGTGCCAGTACCTCCCTTGGGAGCTCCTACAATGAGCAGTTCTTC
V gene: TRBV10-1; D gene: TRBD1; clone size: -; J gene: TRBJ2-1; CDR3 protein: CASRSGTGVGEQFF; CDR3 DNA: TGCGCCAGCAGATCCGGGACAGGGGTTGGTGAGCAGTTCTTC
V gene: TRBV5-6; D gene: TRBD1; clone size: once; J gene: TRBJ2-7; CDR3 protein: CASSPDREVHYEQYF; CDR3 DNA: TGTGCCAGCAGCCCGGACAGGGAAGTCCACTACGAGCAGTACTTC
V gene: TRBV7-2; D gene: TRBD1; clone size: -; J gene: TRBJ1-6; CDR3 protein: CASKRDRVYSPLHF; CDR3 DNA: TGTGCCAGCAAGCGGGACAGGGTTTATTCACCCCTCCACTTT
V gene: TRBV18; D gene: TRBD1; clone size: -; J gene: TRBJ2-7; CDR3 protein: CASSPLQDRGRNEQYF; CDR3 DNA: TGTGCCAGCTCACCGCTCCAAGACAGGGGGAGGAACGAGCAGTACTTC
V gene: TRBV6-6; D gene: -; clone size: -; J gene: TRBJ2-5; CDR3 protein: CASSSVETQYF; CDR3 DNA: TGTGCCAGCAGTTCAGTGGAGACCCAGTACTTC
V gene: TRBV18; D gene: -; clone size: -; J gene: TRBJ2-2; CDR3 protein: CASSPQDFANTGELFF; CDR3 DNA: TGTGCCAGCTCACCACAGGACTTTGCGAACACCGGGGAGCTGTTTTTT
V gene: TRBV6-4; D gene: TRBD1; clone size: -; J gene: TRBJ1-2; CDR3 protein: CASSGNAGPGTEGGYTF; CDR3 DNA: TGTGCCAGCAGTGGCAATGCCGGCCCCGGGACAGAAGGGGGCTACACCTTC
V gene: TRBV5-6; D gene: -; clone size: -; J gene: TRBJ2-1; CDR3 protein: CASSHDRDSPYNEQFF; CDR3 DNA: TGTGCCAGCAGCCACGACCGGGACTCCCCATACAATGAGCAGTTCTTC
V gene: TRBV5-5; D gene: TRBD2; clone size: -; J gene: TRBJ2-7; CDR3 protein: CASSQADSGRDSYEQYF; CDR3 DNA: TGTGCCAGCAGCCAGGCTGATAGCGGGAGAGATAGCTACGAGCAGTACTTC
V gene: TRBV10-2; D gene: -; clone size: -; J gene: TRBJ1-1; CDR3 protein: CASSDGRGFTEAFF; CDR3 DNA: TGCGCCAGCAGTGACGGCAGGGGATTCACTGAAGCTTTCTTT
V gene: TRBV6-2/TRBV6-3; D gene: -; clone size: once; J gene: TRBJ1-1; CDR3 protein: CASSYSGGSTEAFF; CDR3 DNA: TGTGCCAGCAGTTACTCCGGGGGATCGACTGAAGCTTTCTTT
V gene: TRBV13; D gene: -; clone size: few; J gene: TRBJ2-7; CDR3 protein: CASSPLKEGLKDEQYF; CDR3 DNA: TGTGCCAGCAGCCCTCTTAAGGAGGGCTTAAAGGACGAGCAGTACTTC